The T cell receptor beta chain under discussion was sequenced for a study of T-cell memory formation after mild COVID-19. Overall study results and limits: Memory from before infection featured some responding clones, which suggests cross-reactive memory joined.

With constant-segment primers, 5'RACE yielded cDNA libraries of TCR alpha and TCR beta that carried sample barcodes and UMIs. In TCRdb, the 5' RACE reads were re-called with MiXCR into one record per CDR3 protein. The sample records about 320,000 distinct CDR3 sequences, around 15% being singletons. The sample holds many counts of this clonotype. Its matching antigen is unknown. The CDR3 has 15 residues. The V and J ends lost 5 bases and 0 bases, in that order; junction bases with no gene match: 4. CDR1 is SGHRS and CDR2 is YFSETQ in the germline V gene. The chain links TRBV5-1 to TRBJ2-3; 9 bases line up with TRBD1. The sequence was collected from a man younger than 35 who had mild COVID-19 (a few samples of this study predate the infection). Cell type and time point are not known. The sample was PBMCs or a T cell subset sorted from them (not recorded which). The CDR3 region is CASSPGQGSTDTQYF. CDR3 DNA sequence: TGCGCCAGCAGTCCGGGACAGGGTAGCACAGATACGCAGTATTTT.